These 17 T cell receptor beta chains share one sample of origin, sequenced in a study of CD8 T cells in ankylosing spondylitis. TCRdb recomputed calls from the 5' RACE reads with MiXCR, one row per CDR3 protein. The sample lists some 200,000 distinct CDR3 sequences, over 10% occurring once. Sequencing used blood, either unsorted or a sorted T cell fraction (not recorded which). The receptors here all came from a male donor with ankylosing spondylitis or in good health (not recorded which).

The chain has TRBV29-1 and TRBJ1-1, with D possibly TRBD1 on 6 matching bases. This CDR3 comprises 12 residues. The V gene lost 6 bases and the J gene lost 4 bases, with 12 bases spanning the gap. Germline-derived CDR1 and CDR2 are SQVTM and ANQGSEA. This CDR3 reads CSVGKQGTEAFF. In nucleotides, the CDR3 is TGCAGCGTCGGTAAACAGGGCACTGAAGCTTTCTTT.

V usage is TRBV5-1 and J usage is TRBJ2-2; perhaps TRBD2 as D (5 bases). V lost 4 bases and J 7 bases, leaving 20 bases between the germline ends. The CDR3 covers 16 residues. CDR1 SGHRS and CDR2 YFSETQ come from the germline V gene. Written as DNA, the CDR3 is TGCGCCAGCAGCCCCCACCTAGAGGGCTTAAGCGGGGAGCTGTTTTTT. Protein sequence: CASSPHLEGLSGELFF.

The rearrangement joins TRBV20-1 to TRBJ1-5; D gene unclear. The V and J ends lost 4 bases and 7 bases respectively, with 14 bases between them. Germline CDR1 is DFQATT and CDR2 is SNEGSKA (reference sequence). The CDR3 has 13 residues. The CDR3 coding sequence is TGCAGTGCTACGCGGGTTTATCCCCAGCCCCAGCATTTT. It is translated as CSATRVYPQPQHF.

This clonotype was counted only a few times. The chain couples TRBV16 to TRBJ2-1; possibly TRBD2 for D (5 bases). V lost 4 bases to trimming and J lost 6 bases, with 19 bases between them. The V gene's germline CDR1 is KGHSY and CDR2 FQNENV. CDR3 length: 16 residues. The CDR3 DNA reads as TGTGCCAGCAGCCCAATAGCTAGCCTTCAGCGCAATGAGCAGTTCTTC. Protein: CASSPIASLQRNEQFF.

This clonotype was recorded a few times. As DNA, the CDR3 is TGTGCCAGCAGTTTACGGGCTAGCCTACCTAAAGCGCAGTATTTT. This translates into CASSLRASLPKAQYF. This chain joins TRBV28 and TRBJ2-3, with D possibly being TRBD2 (5 bases). Germline CDR1 reads MDHEN; CDR2 reads SYDVKM. This CDR3 comprises 15 residues. Trimming took 2 bases from V and 10 from J, leaving 19 bases between them.

The chain joins TRBV20-1 to TRBJ1-4, with D perhaps matching TRBD1 (6 bases). The CDR3 is made up of 13 amino acids. With 5 bases removed from V and 2 bases from J, the gap between germline ends came to 9 bases. Per germline, CDR1 DFQATT and CDR2 SNEGSKA (reference sequence). Written as DNA, the CDR3 is TGCAGTGCTGCACAGGGCACTAATGAAAAACTGTTTTTT. Protein: CSAAQGTNEKLFF.

The chain combines TRBV5-1 with TRBJ2-7; D is tentatively TRBD1 or TRBD2 (5 bases each). CDR3 length: 15 residues. Germline-derived CDR1 and CDR2 are SGHRS and YFSETQ. The germline V and J ends were trimmed by 2 bases and 2 bases, with 14 bases remaining between them. DNA for the CDR3: TGCGCCAGCAGCTTCGGGGTCCAAGGGGCCTACGAGCAGTACTTC. This codes for CASSFGVQGAYEQYF.

V and J are TRBV5-6 and TRBJ1-5; D remains ambiguous. The CDR3 consists of 13 residues. V lost 0 bases to trimming and J lost 5 bases, with 6 bases between them. Germline CDR1 SGHDT, CDR2 YYEEEE. CDR3 loop: CASSLAEDQPQHF. In DNA, the CDR3 is TGTGCCAGCAGCTTGGCGGAAGATCAGCCCCAGCATTTT.

The genes are TRBV12-5 and TRBJ2-4; no firm D call. This CDR3 spans 13 amino acids. Germline-derived CDR1 and CDR2 are LGHNT and FRNRAP. V lost 6 bases and J lost 8, with 14 bases in between. In DNA, the CDR3 is TGTGCTAGTGGCCTTGGAAAGTGGGACATTCAGTACTTC. This gives the protein CASGLGKWDIQYF. The complete variable domain, with remaining parts taken from reference TRBV12-5 and TRBJ2-4, reads DARVTQTPRHKVTEMGQEVTMRCQPILGHNTVFWYRQTMMQGLELLAYFRNRAPLDDSGMPKDRFSAEMPDATLATLKIQPSEPRDSAVYFCASGLGKWDIQYFGAGTRLSVL.

This clonotype was observed a few times. The CDR3 region has the DNA TGTGCCACCAGTGATTCGGACAGTAATCAGCCCCAGCATTTT. Residues: CATSDSDSNQPQHF. The chain recombines TRBV24-1 with TRBJ1-5; maybe TRBD1 (6 bases). This CDR3 has 14 residues. The V gene lost 2 bases and the J gene lost 4 bases, with 8 bases spanning the gap. CDR1 is KGHDR and CDR2 is SFDVKD in the germline V gene.

In its sample, this clonotype was seen a few times. The chain is built from TRBV6-5 and TRBJ2-1; the D gene could be TRBD1 or TRBD2 (6 bases each). The CDR3 runs 14 residues. In germline, CDR1 is MNHEY, CDR2 SVGAGI. The V gene lost 2 bases and the J gene lost 5 bases, with 10 bases spanning the gap. CDR3 amino acids: CASSYGGLNNEQFF. The DNA of the CDR3 is TGTGCCAGCAGTTACGGGGGGCTAAACAATGAGCAGTTCTTC.

The chain recombines TRBV7-9 with TRBJ1-5; D is unclear. Germline V gene lookup returns CDR1 SEHNR and CDR2 FQNEAQ (reference sequence). V dropped 5 bases and J dropped 0 bases, with 11 bases sitting between them. This CDR3 spans 15 amino acids. CDR3 sequence (DNA): TGTGCCAGCAGCGCCACATCGGATAGCAATCAGCCCCAGCATTTT. Its translation: CASSATSDSNQPQHF.

In this sample, this clonotype turned up many times. This sequence joins TRBV5-1 and TRBJ2-1, with 9 bases identical to TRBD1. V lost 5 bases to trimming and J lost 7 bases; unmatched junction nucleotides: 10. The length of the CDR3 is 15 residues. Germline CDR1 and CDR2: SGHRS and YFSETQ. The CDR3 region is CASSYGTGSGNEQFF. CDR3 bases: TGCGCCAGCAGTTACGGGACAGGGAGTGGGAATGAGCAGTTCTTC.

The rearrangement uses TRBV6-6 and TRBJ2-7; no definite D call. Germline CDR1 and CDR2: MNHNY and SVGAGI (reference sequence). V was shortened by 0 bases and J by 3 bases, with 3 bases between the two germline ends. The CDR3 runs to 12 residues. CDR3 bases: TGTGCCAGCAGTTACTCGAACTACGAGCAGTACTTC. Translation: CASSYSNYEQYF.

The chain links TRBV20-1 to TRBJ2-1, with TRBD2 as a possible D gene (5 bases). Trimming stripped 3 bases from V and 2 bases from J, with 29 bases between. This CDR3 has 20 residues. In germline, CDR1 is DFQATT, CDR2 SNEGSKA (reference sequence). CDR3 residues: CSASSWTGKVFSVPYNEQFF. CDR3 nucleotide sequence: TGCAGTGCTAGTTCCTGGACCGGGAAAGTTTTCTCAGTCCCCTACAATGAGCAGTTCTTC.

V is TRBV27 and J is TRBJ2-6; 10 bases match TRBD1. J lost 0 bases, V lost 5 bases, and 4 bases had no gene match. This CDR3 spans 17 amino acids. Germline V CDR1 and CDR2: MNHEY, SMNVEV (reference sequence). The CDR3 nucleotides read TGTGCCAGCAGTGACAGGGGGCCCCTCTCTGGGGCCAACGTCCTGACTTTC. This translates into CASSDRGPLSGANVLTF. Full variable domain (rest looked up from reference TRBV27 and TRBJ2-6): EAQVTQNPRYLITVTGKKLTVTCSQNMNHEYMSWYRQDPGLGLRQIYYSMNVEVTDKGDVPEGYKVSRKEKRNFPLILESPSPNQTSLYFCASSDRGPLSGANVLTFGAGSRLTVL.

V gene TRBV5-4 combines with J gene TRBJ2-1, with TRBD1 identical over 7 bases. This CDR3 is 13 amino acids long. V gave up 4 bases and J gave up 6 bases; unmatched junction bases: 4. CDR1 is SGHNT and CDR2 is YYREEE in the germline V gene (reference sequence). The CDR3 DNA reads as TGTGCCAGCAGCGACAGGGTTGCCAATGAGCAGTTCTTC. It translates to CASSDRVANEQFF.